The source of this T cell receptor beta chain is a study of shared clonotypes between healthy human individuals (dated by TCRdb to the early 2020s). Regarding the complete study: A couple of women and a few men aged 18 to 49 years were included in the cohort. Per donor, leukapheresis produced somewhere between about 0.85 and 8.9 billion PBMCs. The study deeply sequenced blood TCR repertoires of five healthy adults to estimate repertoire size and the extent of clonotype sharing between individuals. To increase sequencing depth and limit assay-specific biases, TCR repertoire library preparation and sequencing were carried out by different laboratories using diverse techniques. For each donor, three plates each were used for CD4 naive and CD4 memory, two plates were used for CD8 naive, and one plate was used for CD8 memory.

Healthy HIV-negative adults with no recently reported acute infections or vaccinations were included as donors. Every donor was a Caucasian adult residing in Nashville, Tennessee, USA. CD4+ T cells were enriched through magnetic negative selection, after which naive cells were positively selected on CD45RA and the remaining negative fraction served as the memory subset. Blood was collected by leukapheresis, and PBMCs were isolated by Ficoll-Histopaque density gradient centrifugation and then cryopreserved in liquid nitrogen vapor phase. Purity and quantity of every magnetically sorted T cell population were checked by analytical flow cytometry. Genomic DNA was isolated from every sorted fraction and measured by UV absorbance on a Nanodrop 2000c. TCR CDR3 regions were amplified from genomic DNA by multiplex PCR using the deep immunoSEQ assay. Extracted genomic DNA from each cell subset was spread evenly across all wells of several immunoSEQ 96-well plates, with each plate serving as a replicate. Each replicate PCR for sorted subsets received 200 ng genomic DNA, equal to roughly 33,000 T cell genomes. The purified libraries were quantified using a Qubit 3.0 fluorometer, sized with a Bioanalyzer 2100, and then quantified again using the KAPA Library Quantification kit. Each immunoSEQ 96-well plate was sequenced on its own single-read 150-cycle Illumina NextSeq 550 flow cell. As for the authors' bioinformatics: The immunoSEQ output contained only junctional sequences without quality scores, so filtering could not match that applied to full-length reads. To assign V/J genes and CDR3, sequences were annotated against IMGT germline references using PyIR, a Python wrapper for IgBLAST v1.9. Reads were removed for weak V/J assignments (E-value above 1e-6), missing CDR3, stop codons, out-of-frame junctions, or ambiguous translated residues. V3J clonotypes were defined as sequences sharing an identical inferred V gene, J gene, and CDR3 amino acid sequence. The percentage overlap between two repertoires was calculated by dividing the number of shared unique clonotypes by the size of the smaller repertoire. Repertoire richness was assessed with RTK rarefaction, the Chao1 estimator, and Recon v2.1 estimates of unobserved clonotypes. For all TCRbeta clonotypes obtained by the gDNA method from a few donors, generation probabilities were computed with OLGA. Here the immuneACCESS table is served through TCRdb, limited to in-frame sequences with V and J called. Missing clones are a known gap in these copies; in checked studies unresolved V genes cover under half, and the rest lacks a known reason. V and J calls and clone size come straight from that table; D and trimming were deduced from the DNA. The sample includes hundreds of thousands of clones, with 60% to 75% observed a single time. Of the sample, around 2% is held by the ten largest clones.

Via the germline V gene, CDR1 is SGHRS and CDR2 YFSETQ. The CDR3 spans 14 residues, from the cysteine through the phenylalanine. The entry retains the CDR3 DNA only, 42 bases that are in frame from base 1. V is clipped by 6 bases and J by 4 bases, and the sequence between their germline boundaries is 14 bases long. Study-level results and caveats: Larger estimated clonotype richness was generally found for naive subsets than for memory subsets. Sampling was restricted to blood, and TCR repertoires in tissues likely differ from the TCR repertoires found in blood. Rarefaction of sorted-subset datasets indicated incomplete sequencing despite the large sequencing depth. Pairwise subsampling indicated that sequencing depth was expected to affect the degree of clonotype sharing among donors. Because the study included a small number of donors, the genetic and exposure-history diversity represented was limited. When a few donors were compared, the shared fraction of clonotypes was around 5.1% for naive CD4, less than 4% for naive CD8, 2% to 2.5% for memory CD4, and 0.35% to 0.5% for memory CD8. Compared with non-shared clonotypes, clonotypes shared by all four sorted-subset donors had higher generation probabilities.

As concerns this clone: The specificity of this receptor is unknown. Base-call qualities are not available, and no considerably larger clone is one nucleotide away.

The sequenced material came from memory CD4+ T cells sorted from blood. The cell subset or site label for this specimen denotes: CD45RA-negative fraction. This receptor was obtained from a woman aged 25 to 45 in good health. The rearranged chain carries TRBV5-1 and TRBJ1-3; the D gene is possibly TRBD1, with 6 bases matching. Here the CDR3 is given as CASMAGTTGNTIYF. The nucleotides are TGCGCCAGCATGGCGGGGACAACGGGAAACACCATATATTTT.